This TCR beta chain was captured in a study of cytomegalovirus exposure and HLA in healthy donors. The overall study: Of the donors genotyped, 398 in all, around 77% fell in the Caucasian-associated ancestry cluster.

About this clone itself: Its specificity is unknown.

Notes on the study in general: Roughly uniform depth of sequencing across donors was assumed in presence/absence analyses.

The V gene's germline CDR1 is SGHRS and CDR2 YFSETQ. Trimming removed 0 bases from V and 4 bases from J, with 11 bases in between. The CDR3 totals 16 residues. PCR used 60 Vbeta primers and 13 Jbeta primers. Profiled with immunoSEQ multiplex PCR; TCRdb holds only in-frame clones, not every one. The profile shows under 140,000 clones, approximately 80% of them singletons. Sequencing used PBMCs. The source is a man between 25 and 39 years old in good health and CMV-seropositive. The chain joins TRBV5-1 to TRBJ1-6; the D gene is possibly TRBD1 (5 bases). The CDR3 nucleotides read TGCGCCAGCAGCTTGGGGGCAGGGAGGTATAATTCACCCCTCCACTTT. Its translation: CASSLGAGRYNSPLHF.